Shown below are 29 T cell receptor beta chains from a single sample sequenced in a study of siplizumab effects on memory and regulatory T cells. Sequenced by immunoSEQ multiplex PCR; TCRdb stores in-frame clones only, minus some. This sample has approximately 100,000 clones; roughly 93% occur once, and the top ten carry approximately 0.17%. The sequencing sample was made of non-Treg CD4+ T cells sorted from blood. The receptors were sampled from a human donor in good health.

V and J are TRBV11-2 and TRBJ2-7; weak D call: TRBD2 (6 bases). The V end was cut by 8 bases, the J end by 3 bases, with 11 bases between. Germline lookup yields CDR1 SGHAT and CDR2 FQNNGV. This CDR3 comprises 12 residues. CDR3 DNA: TGTGCCAGCGGTTTGGGGGGCTACGAGCAGTACTTC. Protein product: CASGLGGYEQYF.

A word on this clone: Compared with germline, one end of the junction differs, possibly owing to a read error. The chain employs TRBV11-2 and TRBJ2-7; tentatively, D is TRBD1 (6 bases). Germline values: CDR1 SGHAT, CDR2 FQNNGV. The CDR3 is 14 residues long. CDR3 loop: CASSVDRFSTEQYF. The CDR3, as DNA: TGTGCCAGCAGCGTAGACAGGTTCTCTACCGAGCAGTACTTC.

This chain links TRBV29-1 with TRBJ2-1, with a tentative D call TRBD1 (6 bases). Trimming left V 3 bases short and J 9 bases short, with 12 bases between. This CDR3 has 12 residues. The V gene's germline CDR1 is SQVTM and CDR2 ANQGSEA. The DNA of the CDR3 is TGCAGCGTTGACAGGGGTACGAGTGAGCAGTTCTTC. It is translated as CSVDRGTSEQFF.

In regard to this clone: A junction boundary mismatches the germline segment, possibly from a read error. The genes are TRBV6-1 and TRBJ1-2; D gene uncertain. CDR1 and CDR2 (germline): MNHNS, SASEGT. This CDR3 is 12 amino acids long. This CDR3 is CASNEGNYGYTF. CDR3 DNA sequence: TGTGCCAGCAATGAAGGGAACTATGGCTACACCTTC.

The rearrangement joins TRBV25-1 to TRBJ2-1, with D maybe TRBD1 (5 bases). The germline V and J ends were trimmed by 2 bases and 10 bases, with 9 bases remaining between them. The CDR3 sequence is 12 residues long. Germline loops: CDR1 MGHDK, CDR2 SYGVNS. CDR3 in DNA: TGTGCCAGCAGTGAAGGAAGGGGCGAGCAGTTCTTC. This codes for CASSEGRGEQFF.

As DNA, the CDR3 is TGTGCCAGTACCGTTGCGGTGGTCGTAACCCCCAACTATGGCTACACCTTC. Its protein is CASTVAVVVTPNYGYTF. The V call is TRBV19, the J call TRBJ1-2; D is uncertain. V was clipped by 7 bases and J by 2 bases, with 23 bases between them. Germline V lookup: CDR1 LNHDA, CDR2 SQIVND (reference sequence). The CDR3 is made up of 17 amino acids.

V and J are TRBV19 and TRBJ1-1, with D possibly matching TRBD1 (5 bases). The germline gives CDR1 LNHDA, CDR2 SQIVND (reference sequence). Trimming stripped 1 base from V and 4 bases from J, with 13 bases between. The CDR3 has 15 amino acids. The CDR3 here is CASSIGGWGSTEAFF. DNA of the CDR3: TGTGCCAGTAGTATAGGGGGTTGGGGGTCCACTGAAGCTTTCTTT.

The chain carries TRBV7-3 and TRBJ1-2, with D hard to call. V lost 2 bases to trimming and J lost 4 bases, with 11 bases between them. Germline lookup yields CDR1 SGHTA and CDR2 FQGTGA. This CDR3 is 14 amino acids long. The CDR3 DNA sequence: TGTGCCAGCAGCTTAGAAGGATTGGGCTATGGCTACACCTTC. Translation gives CASSLEGLGYGYTF.

The CDR3 bases are TGTGCCAGCAGCGCAGCGGGGGGGCAGCTCGAAGCTACGCAGTATTTT. Its translation is CASSAAGGQLEATQYF. The chain employs TRBV9 and TRBJ2-3, with 10 bases fitting TRBD2. V was clipped by 3 bases and J by 8 bases; unmatched bases: 12. Germline values: CDR1 SGDLS, CDR2 YYNGEE. This CDR3 region has 16 residues.

J is TRBJ1-1 and V is TRBV9; the D gene is possibly TRBD1 (5 bases). Trimming took 0 bases from V and 1 from J, leaving 10 bases between them. Germline CDR1 SGDLS, CDR2 YYNGEE. The CDR3 runs to 15 residues. CDR3 bases: TGTGCCAGCAGCGTAGGAGGGGTGGCGAACACTGAAGCTTTCTTT. It encodes CASSVGGVANTEAFF.

This clone was picked up one time. The V call is TRBV19, the J call TRBJ1-2; 10 bases match TRBD1. This CDR3 is 16 amino acids long. After removal of 0 bases from V and 7 bases from J, the junction contained 8 bases not matched to a gene. Germline CDR1 reads LNHDA; CDR2 reads SQIVND (reference sequence). CDR3 coding DNA: TGTGCCAGTAGTATAGATATGGGACAGGGGATGGGTGGCTACACCTTC. This codes for CASSIDMGQGMGGYTF.

This chain connects TRBV4-2 to TRBJ2-7; the D call may be TRBD1 or TRBD2 (5 bases each). The CDR3 runs to 19 residues. CDR1 and CDR2 from the germline V gene are LGHNA and YNFKEQ. Trimming pared 1 base from V and 3 bases from J, leaving 25 bases between. The DNA for the CDR3 is TGTGCCAGCAGCCAAGTACATTGGGACGAGGGACGGTTATACTACGAGCAGTACTTC. This codes for CASSQVHWDEGRLYYEQYF.

The chain uses TRBV7-6 and TRBJ2-4; D remains ambiguous. The germline V gene encodes CDR1 SGHVS and CDR2 FNYEAQ. With 5 bases removed from V and 0 bases from J, the gap between germline ends came to 5 bases. The CDR3 totals 13 residues. CDR3: CASSPLAKNIQYF. CDR3 sequence (DNA): TGTGCCAGCAGCCCCTTAGCCAAAAACATTCAGTACTTC.

The rearrangement uses TRBV7-3 and TRBJ2-7; TRBD2 aligns across 12 bases. J lost 5 bases, V lost 5 bases, and 4 bases had no gene match. Germline loops: CDR1 SGHTA, CDR2 FQGTGA. The CDR3 totals 14 residues. CDR3 in DNA: TGTGCCAGCAGCCCGACTAGCGGGGGAAACGAGCAGTACTTC. Amino acids: CASSPTSGGNEQYF. The complete variable domain, with remaining parts taken from reference TRBV7-3 and TRBJ2-7, reads GAGVSQTPSNKVTEKGKYVELRCDPISGHTALYWYRQSLGQGPEFLIYFQGTGAADDSGLPNDRFFAVRPEGSVSTLKIQRTERGDSAVYLCASSPTSGGNEQYFGPGTRLTVT.

This chain uses TRBV21-1 with TRBJ2-4; TRBD2 was called by the table and not checked on the DNA. TRBV21-1 is a pseudogene. The CDR3 sequence is 16 residues long. CDR3 sequence reads: CASSKVRGGTKNIQYF. The CDR3 DNA sequence: TGTGCCAGCAGCAAAGTGAGGGGGGGCACCAAAAACATTCAGTACTTC.

The chain employs TRBV6-5 and TRBJ1-1; 8 nucleotides align to TRBD1. V was pared by 5 bases and J by 5 bases, with 10 bases of the junction left unmatched. The length of the CDR3 is 15 residues. Germline V gene sequence: CDR1 MNHEY, CDR2 SVGAGI. CDR3 DNA: TGTGCCAGCAGTGGTTACAGGGGGAGGGTGACTGAAGCTTTCTTT. The encoded protein is CASSGYRGRVTEAFF.

The gene calls are TRBV28 and TRBJ1-1; the D gene is possibly TRBD1 (6 bases). V gave up 2 bases and J gave up 1 base, with 11 bases separating them. Germline V gene data show CDR1 as MDHEN and CDR2 as SYDVKM. This CDR3 is 15 amino acids long. The CDR3 spells CASSLAGTQNTEAFF. Written as DNA, the CDR3 is TGTGCCAGCAGTTTAGCCGGGACACAGAACACTGAAGCTTTCTTT.

The chain joins TRBV27 to TRBJ1-5; 8 bases agree with TRBD1. The CDR3 has 18 amino acids. CDR1 is MNHEY and CDR2 is SMNVEV in the germline V gene (reference sequence). After removal of 8 bases from V and 5 bases from J, the junction contained 20 bases not matched to a gene. The CDR3 DNA is TGTGCCAGCGCATCCTTCTACGCGGGACAGGCTGGGGATCAGCCCCAGCATTTT. Protein: CASASFYAGQAGDQPQHF.

The chain couples TRBV5-4 to TRBJ2-7; D is undetermined. V gave up 0 bases and J gave up 6 bases, with 10 bases separating them. Looked up from germline, CDR1 is SGHNT and CDR2 is YYREEE (reference sequence). The CDR3 loop spans 13 amino acids. The CDR3 region has the DNA TGTGCCAGCAGCTTGGCGGAGAGGAGCGAGCAGTACTTC. This encodes CASSLAERSEQYF. The full variable domain, in which reference TRBV5-4 and TRBJ2-7 provide the parts outside the CDR3, is ETGVTQSPTHLIKTRGQQVTLRCSSQSGHNTVSWYQQALGQGPQFIFQYYREEENGRGNFPPRFSGLQFPNYSSELNVNALELDDSALYLCASSLAERSEQYFGPGTRLTVT.

The chain has TRBV14 and TRBJ1-2; unclear D gene. CDR3 size: 13 residues. Trimming took 1 base from V and 4 from J, leaving 7 bases between them. The germline CDR1 and CDR2 sequences are SGHDN and FVKESK. The DNA for the CDR3 is TGTGCCAGCAGCCAAGGGTATTTCTATGGCTACACCTTC. It encodes CASSQGYFYGYTF.

V is TRBV9 and J is TRBJ1-1; D is possibly TRBD1 (5 bases). Germline lookup yields CDR1 SGDLS and CDR2 YYNGEE. The V and J ends lost 1 base and 4 bases respectively, with 8 bases between them. This CDR3 region has 13 residues. CDR3 in amino acids: CASSVLGGTEAFF. The CDR3 DNA reads as TGTGCCAGCAGCGTACTGGGGGGCACTGAAGCTTTCTTT. The full variable domain, with the rest looked up from reference TRBV9 and TRBJ1-1, is DSGVTQTPKHLITATGQRVTLRCSPRSGDLSVYWYQQSLDQGLQFLIQYYNGEERAKGNILERFSAQQFPDLHSELNLSSLELGDSALYFCASSVLGGTEAFFGQGTRLTVV.

The J gene is TRBJ1-6, the V gene TRBV7-9; the D gene is possibly TRBD1 (5 bases). Trimming took off 5 bases at V and 7 bases at J, with 15 bases between the two ends. The CDR3 runs 15 residues. Germline V gene lookup returns CDR1 SEHNR and CDR2 FQNEAQ (reference sequence). CDR3 sequence: CASSPSGTGNSPLHF. The DNA for the CDR3 is TGTGCCAGCAGCCCGTCTGGGACGGGGAATTCACCCCTCCACTTT.

The chain uses TRBV7-2 and TRBJ2-1; 8 bases map to TRBD2. In germline, CDR1 is SGHTA, CDR2 FQGNSA. The CDR3 covers 16 residues. The J segment lost 4 bases and the V segment lost 1 base, leaving 6 bases of the junction unmatched. Here the CDR3 DNA reads TGTGCCAGCAGCTTAGGAGCGGGGGCCGCGTACAATGAGCAGTTCTTC. Translation gives CASSLGAGAAYNEQFF.

This clone was recorded a few times. The J gene is TRBJ1-2, the V gene TRBV6-6; possible D gene TRBD1, 5 bases. Germline V CDR1 and CDR2: MNHNY, SVGAGI (reference sequence). The CDR3 spans 11 residues. V lost 5 bases, J lost 7 bases, and 8 bases lay in between. For the CDR3, the DNA is TGTGCCAGCAGTCACGACAGTGGCTACACCTTC. Protein product: CASSHDSGYTF.

This clone was detected once. The chain employs TRBV11-1 and TRBJ2-3, with 12 bases aligning to TRBD1. There are 16 residues in the CDR3. V was pared by 5 bases and J by 2 bases, with 5 bases of the junction left unmatched. Germline CDR1 and CDR2: SGHAT and FQDESV (reference sequence). CDR3 in DNA: TGTGCCAGCAGCCGGGACAGGGGGCGCCCCACAGATACGCAGTATTTT. Protein product: CASSRDRGRPTDTQYF.

This clone was observed a handful of times. V gene TRBV6-9 combines with J gene TRBJ1-2, with no clear D. The length of the CDR3 is 10 residues. In germline, CDR1 is MNHGY, CDR2 SVAAGI. Trimming removed 6 bases from V and 8 bases from J, with 7 bases in between. The CDR3 sequence: CASSPLGYTF. Written as DNA, the CDR3 is TGTGCCAGCAGCCCGTTAGGCTACACCTTC.

The chain is built from TRBV9 and TRBJ2-7; D is ambiguous. This CDR3 has 15 residues. Trimming left V 1 base short and J 1 base short, with 12 bases between. Germline V gene lookup returns CDR1 SGDLS and CDR2 YYNGEE. CDR3 bases: TGTGCCAGCAGCGTATCGTGGATTTTGTCCTACGAGCAGTACTTC. Residues: CASSVSWILSYEQYF.

This clone showed up just a few times. This chain's CDR3 is CASSLGLGEAFF. The CDR3 coding sequence is TGCGCCAGCAGCTTGGGACTTGGTGAAGCTTTCTTT. The rearrangement links TRBV5-1 to TRBJ1-1; D is uncertain. The CDR3 loop spans 12 amino acids. The ends were cut back, 0 bases at V and 7 bases at J, with 7 bases in the middle. Germline-derived CDR1 and CDR2 are SGHRS and YFSETQ.

The chain uses TRBV4-1 and TRBJ1-3; unclear D gene. Germline V gene data show CDR1 as MGHRA and CDR2 as YSYEKL. With 1 base removed from V and 4 bases from J, the gap between germline ends came to 11 bases. This CDR3 region has 15 residues. CDR3 coding DNA: TGCGCCAGCAGCCAAGCAGGTTCATTCGGAAACACCATATATTTT. Amino acid sequence: CASSQAGSFGNTIYF.